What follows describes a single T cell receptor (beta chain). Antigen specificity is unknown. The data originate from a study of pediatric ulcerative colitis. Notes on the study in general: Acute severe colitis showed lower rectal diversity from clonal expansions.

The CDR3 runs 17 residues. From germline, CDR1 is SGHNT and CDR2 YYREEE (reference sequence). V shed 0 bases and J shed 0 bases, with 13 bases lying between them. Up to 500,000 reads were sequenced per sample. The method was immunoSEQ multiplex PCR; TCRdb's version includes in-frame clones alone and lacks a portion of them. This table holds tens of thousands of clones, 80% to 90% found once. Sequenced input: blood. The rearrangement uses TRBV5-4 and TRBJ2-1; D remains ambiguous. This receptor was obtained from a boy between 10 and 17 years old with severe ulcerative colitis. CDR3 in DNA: TGTGCCAGCAGCTTGGAGCAAGGACCCGGCTCCTACAATGAGCAGTTCTTC. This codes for CASSLEQGPGSYNEQFF.